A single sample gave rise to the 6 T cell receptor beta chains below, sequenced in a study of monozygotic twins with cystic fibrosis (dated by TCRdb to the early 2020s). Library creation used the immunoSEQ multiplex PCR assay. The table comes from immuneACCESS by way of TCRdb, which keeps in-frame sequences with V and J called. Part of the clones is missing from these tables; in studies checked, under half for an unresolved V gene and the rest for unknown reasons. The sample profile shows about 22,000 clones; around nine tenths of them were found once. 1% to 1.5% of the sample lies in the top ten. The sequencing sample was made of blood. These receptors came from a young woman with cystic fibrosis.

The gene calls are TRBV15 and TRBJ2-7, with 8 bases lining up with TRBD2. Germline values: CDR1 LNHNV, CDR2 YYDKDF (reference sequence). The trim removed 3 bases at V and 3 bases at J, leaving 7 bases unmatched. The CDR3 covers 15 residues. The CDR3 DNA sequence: TGTGCCACCAGCAGGCCGGGACTAGATGTCTACGAGCAGTACTTC. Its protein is CATSRPGLDVYEQYF.

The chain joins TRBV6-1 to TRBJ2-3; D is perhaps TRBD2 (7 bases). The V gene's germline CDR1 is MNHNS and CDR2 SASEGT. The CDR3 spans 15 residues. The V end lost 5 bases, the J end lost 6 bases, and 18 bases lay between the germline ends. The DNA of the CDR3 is TGTGCCAGCAGTATGGAGAGAGGGGGAGGGGATACGCAGTATTTT. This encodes CASSMERGGGDTQYF.

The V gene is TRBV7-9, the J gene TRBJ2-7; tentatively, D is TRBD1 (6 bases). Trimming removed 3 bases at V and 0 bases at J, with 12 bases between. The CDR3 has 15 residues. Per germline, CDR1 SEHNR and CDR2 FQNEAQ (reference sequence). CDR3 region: CASSLSDRVSYEQYF. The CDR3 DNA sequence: TGTGCCAGCAGCTTGTCGGACAGAGTCTCCTACGAGCAGTACTTC.

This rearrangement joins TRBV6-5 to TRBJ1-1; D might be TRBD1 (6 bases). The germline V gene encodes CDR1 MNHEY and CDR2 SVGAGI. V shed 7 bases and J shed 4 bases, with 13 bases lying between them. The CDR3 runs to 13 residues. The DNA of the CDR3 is TGTGCCAGCACCCTAGGGGGTCTCACTGAAGCTTTCTTT. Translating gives CASTLGGLTEAFF.

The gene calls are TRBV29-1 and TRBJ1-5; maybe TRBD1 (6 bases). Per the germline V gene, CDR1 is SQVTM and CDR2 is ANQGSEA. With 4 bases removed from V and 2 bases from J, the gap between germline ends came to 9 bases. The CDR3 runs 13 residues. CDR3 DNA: TGCAGCGTTGGCAGGGGAGGCAATCAGCCCCAGCATTTT. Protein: CSVGRGGNQPQHF.

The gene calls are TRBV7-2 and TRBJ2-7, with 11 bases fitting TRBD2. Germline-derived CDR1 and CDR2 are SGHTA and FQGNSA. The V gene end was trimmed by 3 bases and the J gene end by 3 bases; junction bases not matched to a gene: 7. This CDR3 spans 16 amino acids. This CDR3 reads CASSLGLAGGGYEQYF. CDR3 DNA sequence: TGTGCCAGCAGCTTGGGGCTAGCGGGGGGTGGCTACGAGCAGTACTTC.